The 5 T cell receptor beta chains below come from one sample, sequenced in a study of response to subunit inactivated influenza vaccine (dated by TCRdb to the late 2010s). Library creation used RT-PCR. Sequencing was carried out with an Illumina HiSeq 2500. The public reads were quality trimmed at Q25 with fastp and then assembled into clones with MiXCR by TCRdb, keeping productive beta chains. A single entry per CDR3 protein holds the most common genes and DNA from its merged rows. The sample records roughly 700,000 distinct CDR3 sequences, approximately 15% of which are singletons. Approximately 6.5% of the sample is in the top ten clones. The sequencing here drew on PBMCs from blood, taken around 14 days before vaccination. All receptors derive from a middle-aged man who received an inactivated influenza vaccine. Donor details come from another sample of the same person, matched by shared clones.

This clonotype was counted between two and nine times. The gene calls are TRBV7-2 and TRBJ2-7; no reliable D call. Germline CDR1 reads SGHTA; CDR2 reads FQGNSA. This CDR3 spans 16 amino acids. Trimming removed 0 bases at V and 5 bases at J, with 17 bases between. Here the CDR3 DNA reads TGTGCCAGCAGCTTAGCTCCGCAGGCCGACCCCGACGAGCAGTACTTC. It translates to CASSLAPQADPDEQYF.

The gene calls are TRBV6-2 or TRBV6-3 and TRBJ2-3; 7 nucleotides match TRBD1. This CDR3 region has 14 residues. Per the germline V gene, CDR1 is MNHEY and CDR2 is SVGEGT. The trim removed 2 bases at V and 10 bases at J, leaving 9 bases unmatched. CDR3 DNA sequence: TGTGCCAGCAGTTACGCCAGACAGGGCTTGGCGCAGTATTTT. Its protein product is CASSYARQGLAQYF.

The V call is TRBV28, the J call TRBJ2-7, with D tentatively TRBD2 (6 bases). CDR3 length: 9 amino acids. Germline lookup yields CDR1 MDHEN and CDR2 SYDVKM. V lost 8 bases and J 7 bases, leaving 6 bases between the germline ends. Here the CDR3 reads CASGGEQYF. DNA of the CDR3: TGTGCCAGCGGGGGGGAGCAGTACTTC. The full variable domain, with the rest looked up from reference TRBV28 and TRBJ2-7, is DVKVTQSSRYLVKRTGEKVFLECVQDMDHENMFWYRQDPGLGLRLIYFSYDVKMKEKGDIPEGYSVSREKKERFSLILESASTNQTSMYLCASGGEQYFGPGTRLTVT.

In this sample, this clonotype turned up a few times. The chain employs TRBV12-3 or TRBV12-4 and TRBJ1-5; D remains unclear. CDR3 length: 15 amino acids. Trimming shortened V by 3 bases and J by 4 bases, and 13 bases separated the two germline ends. In DNA form, the CDR3 reads TGTGCCAGCAGTTTCAGGTCAGGATTAAATCAGCCCCAGCATTTT. Translated, it gives CASSFRSGLNQPQHF.

The V gene is TRBV3-1, the J gene TRBJ2-7, with 12 bases aligning to TRBD2. CDR3 length equals 16 residues. With V trimmed by 3 bases and J by 2 bases, 5 bases remained unmatched. Germline V CDR1 and CDR2: LGHDT, YNNKEL (reference sequence). The CDR3 nucleotides read TGTGCCAGCAGCCATGGTCTAGCGGGAGGGCCCTACGAGCAGTACTTC. Translated, it gives CASSHGLAGGPYEQYF.